The 6 T cell receptor beta chains presented below share a single source sample, sequenced in a study of identical twins listed by TCRdb under 2016. Receptor amplification or capture employed 5' RACE. Sequencing was carried out with an Illumina HiSeq 2000. The public sequencing data were trimmed at Q25 with fastp and processed into clonotypes with MiXCR by TCRdb, which kept only in-frame beta chains. Duplicate CDR3 protein sequences are folded into a single record with the most common DNA and genes. The sample yields about 160,000 distinct CDR3 sequences; roughly 3.2% were counted once. The ten largest clones take up around 8.1% of the sample. Sequenced input: memory T cells sorted from blood. This sample's cell subset or site label indicates: CD45RO+ enriched T cells. The receptors derive from a man in his late teens or twenties in good health.

This clonotype has ten or more counts. The V and J genes are TRBV29-1 and TRBJ1-1; D may be TRBD1 (5 bases). CDR1 is SQVTM, CDR2 ANQGSEA, per germline. Trimming removed 5 bases from V and 1 base from J, with 11 bases in between. The CDR3 loop spans 13 amino acids. CDR3 sequence (DNA): TGCAGCGTTCTGGCAGGGAAGAACACTGAAGCTTTCTTT. Encoded protein: CSVLAGKNTEAFF.

This clonotype was seen many times. The chain joins TRBV5-1 to TRBJ2-1, with D tentatively TRBD1 or TRBD2 (5 bases each). The germline CDR1 and CDR2 sequences are SGHRS and YFSETQ. Trimming cost V 1 base and J 2 bases, with 13 bases left between them. The CDR3 consists of 16 residues. CDR3 region: CASSLNEGKTYNEQFF. CDR3 nucleotides: TGCGCCAGCAGCTTGAATGAGGGGAAGACCTACAATGAGCAGTTCTTC.

This clonotype has at least ten counts. The chain uses TRBV20-1 and TRBJ2-3; 10 bases agree with TRBD2. The CDR3 has 14 amino acids. CDR1 and CDR2 from the germline V gene are DFQATT and SNEGSKA (reference sequence). The J segment lost 7 bases and the V segment lost 3 bases, leaving 7 bases of the junction unmatched. Written as DNA, the CDR3 is TGCAGTGCTAGGATAGCGGGAGGAGCAAATACGCAGTATTTT. Protein sequence: CSARIAGGANTQYF.

This clonotype came up many times. The chain combines TRBV11-2 with TRBJ1-6, with D perhaps matching TRBD1 (5 bases). Deletions cut 0 bases from V and 7 bases from J, with 10 bases between. From germline, CDR1 is SGHAT and CDR2 FQNNGV. CDR3 length: 15 residues. CDR3 coding DNA: TGTGCCAGCAGCTTAGATGGGGCCGCCAATTCACCCCTCCACTTT. It translates to CASSLDGAANSPLHF.

Ten or more counts support this clonotype. In nucleotides, the CDR3 is TGCAGTGCTAAAGTAGCGGGAGATGCCTACAATGAGCAGTTCTTC. It specifies CSAKVAGDAYNEQFF. The chain carries TRBV20-1 and TRBJ2-1; 9 nucleotides align to TRBD2. Germline assignment: CDR1 DFQATT and CDR2 SNEGSKA (reference sequence). Losses at the gene ends were 4 bases for V and 2 bases for J; bases not matched to a gene: 6. The CDR3 consists of 15 residues.

This clonotype was picked up many times. The rearrangement joins TRBV20-1 to TRBJ1-2, with D possibly TRBD1 on 5 matching bases. The CDR3 length is 12 residues. Germline assignment: CDR1 DFQATT and CDR2 SNEGSKA (reference sequence). The V gene lost 3 bases and the J gene lost 6 bases, with 11 bases spanning the gap. The CDR3 reads CSASEGWNGYTF. In nucleotides, the CDR3 is TGCAGTGCTAGTGAGGGGTGGAATGGCTACACCTTC.